The 32 T cell receptor beta chains below come from one sample, sequenced in a study of T-cell reconstitution after alpha-beta-depleted transplantation in children (dated by TCRdb to about 2016). Library creation used PCR. Sequenced using an Illumina HiSeq 2500. TCR libraries were prepared with molecular barcoding, using unique molecular identifiers to normalize TCRbeta repertoire quantification. In TCRdb, the public reads were trimmed at Q25 with fastp and aligned with MiXCR, with productive beta chains retained. A single entry per CDR3 protein holds the most common genes and DNA from its merged rows. This sample comprises over 200,000 distinct CDR3 sequences, 17% of them detected only once. In total, the top ten clones hold 40% to 50% of the sample. The treatment or condition label, as the study defines it: allogeneic hematopoietic cell transplantation with graft depleted of TCRalphabeta T cells and CD19 B cells.

The source was PBMCs, mostly from graft donor cells, collected 360 days after TCRalphabeta/CD19-depleted stem cell transplant. The receptors originated from a male patient between 2 and 10 years old who had a stem cell transplant for acute lymphoblastic leukemia, so the T cells may come from the graft donor.

The chain couples TRBV7-9 to TRBJ2-5, with no clear D. V shed 5 bases and J shed 9 bases, with 10 bases lying between them. This CDR3 has 11 residues. Germline V gene lookup returns CDR1 SEHNR and CDR2 FQNEAQ (reference sequence). The CDR3 DNA follows: TGTGCCAGCAGCCTTGACCTCTCCCAGTACTTC. Translation gives CASSLDLSQYF.

This chain's CDR3 is CASSFGRGPTEQFF. The DNA of the CDR3 is TGTGCCAGCAGCTTCGGGCGGGGACCCACTGAGCAGTTCTTC. The gene calls are TRBV7-9 and TRBJ2-1; maybe TRBD2 (6 bases). V was trimmed by 3 bases and J by 9 bases, leaving 15 bases between them. The CDR3 consists of 14 residues. Germline CDR1 is SEHNR and CDR2 is FQNEAQ (reference sequence).

V gene TRBV5-1 combines with J gene TRBJ1-1; no definite D call. Trimming removed 1 base from V and 1 base from J, with 8 bases in between. Germline-derived CDR1 and CDR2 are SGHRS and YFSETQ. The CDR3 covers 14 residues. CDR3 sequence (DNA): TGCGCCAGCAGCTTGAGCAGCAAGAACACTGAAGCTTTCTTT. As protein: CASSLSSKNTEAFF. Complete variable domain (other parts from reference TRBV5-1 and TRBJ1-1): KAGVTQTPRYLIKTRGQQVTLSCSPISGHRSVSWYQQTPGQGLQFLFEYFSETQRNKGNFPGRFSGRQFSNSRSEMNVSTLELGDSALYLCASSLSSKNTEAFFGQGTRLTVV.

The gene calls are TRBV11-2 and TRBJ2-1; 7 bases agree with TRBD2. Germline lookup yields CDR1 SGHAT and CDR2 FQNNGV. The CDR3 loop spans 17 amino acids. V lost 4 bases, J lost 3 bases, and 12 bases stayed unmatched. CDR3 nucleotide sequence: TGTGCCAGCAGCTCCCGCCTGCGGGGGAGCAACTACAATGAGCAGTTCTTC. Translating it yields CASSSRLRGSNYNEQFF.

The CDR3 sequence: CASRTGGKDEQFF. For the CDR3, the DNA is TGTGCCAGCAGGACGGGGGGCAAGGATGAGCAGTTCTTC. The rearrangement uses TRBV7-9 and TRBJ2-1; a weak D match, TRBD2 (7 bases). Germline V CDR1 and CDR2: SEHNR, FQNEAQ (reference sequence). V was pared by 6 bases and J by 8 bases, with 14 bases between. The CDR3 is 13 amino acids.

This clonotype was found a few times. V and J are TRBV3-1 and TRBJ2-1; 12 bases align to TRBD2. The CDR3 is made up of 15 amino acids. V trimming: 1 base; J trimming: 8 bases; junction bases outside the gene matches: 3. Germline V lookup: CDR1 LGHDT, CDR2 YNNKEL (reference sequence). CDR3 DNA sequence: TGTGCCAGCAGCCAAGGGACTAGCGGGGCTCATGAGCAGTTCTTC. Translating gives CASSQGTSGAHEQFF.

V gene TRBV7-9 combines with J gene TRBJ1-2; the D is unclear. The ends were cut back, 5 bases at V and 4 bases at J, with 11 bases in the middle. Germline assignment: CDR1 SEHNR and CDR2 FQNEAQ (reference sequence). This CDR3 has 13 amino acids. The CDR3 here is CASSREISYGYTF. The CDR3 DNA follows: TGTGCCAGCAGCCGGGAAATTAGCTATGGCTACACCTTC. The full variable domain, in which reference TRBV7-9 and TRBJ1-2 provide the parts outside the CDR3, is DTGVSQNPRHKITKRGQNVTFRCDPISEHNRLYWYRQTLGQGPEFLTYFQNEAQLEKSRLLSDRFSAERPKGSFSTLEIQRTEQGDSAMYLCASSREISYGYTFGSGTRLTVV.

With regard to this clonotype: Given the absence of the conserved phenylalanine or tryptophan at the CDR3 end, a read error is likely. V and J are TRBV27 and TRBJ2-3, with D possibly TRBD2 on 6 matching bases. This CDR3 comprises 13 residues. Germline CDR1 MNHEY, CDR2 SMNVEV (reference sequence). V was cut by 10 bases and J by 6 bases, with 17 bases left in between. CDR3 nucleotides: TGTGCCACCCCGGAATCTAGCGTTGATACGCAGTATTAT. This codes for CATPESSVDTQYY.

The CDR3 here is CASSLGKGHAYEQYF. CDR3 DNA: TGTGCCAGCAGTTTAGGGAAGGGGCATGCCTACGAGCAGTACTTC. J is TRBJ2-7 and V is TRBV12-3 or TRBV12-4, with D perhaps matching TRBD1 (5 bases). The CDR3 has 15 residues. With 1 base removed from V and 2 bases from J, the gap between germline ends came to 12 bases.

The chain employs TRBV11-2 and TRBJ2-2; TRBD2 aligns across 9 bases. The ends lost 3 bases at V and 4 bases at J; junction bases unmatched: 0. Germline V gene lookup returns CDR1 SGHAT and CDR2 FQNNGV. The CDR3 covers 14 residues. CDR3 DNA: TGTGCCAGCAGCTTGACTAGCGGCACCGGGGAGCTGTTTTTT. Translating gives CASSLTSGTGELFF.

This rearrangement joins TRBV19 to TRBJ2-2, with 7 bases aligning to TRBD1. After removal of 6 bases from V and 4 bases from J, the junction contained 5 bases not matched to a gene. Germline V CDR1 and CDR2: LNHDA, SQIVND (reference sequence). This CDR3 comprises 14 residues. CDR3 sequence reads: CASSRDSRTGELFF. The CDR3, as DNA: TGTGCCAGTAGCCGGGACAGTCGCACCGGGGAGCTGTTTTTT.

This clonotype has more than one count but fewer than ten. V gene TRBV7-2 combines with J gene TRBJ1-5; maybe TRBD1 (5 bases). V lost 1 base and J lost 3, with 13 bases in between. Germline V gene data show CDR1 as SGHTA and CDR2 as FQGNSA. The CDR3 has 16 residues. CDR3 sequence reads: CASSLEAGRTNQPQHF. For the CDR3, the DNA is TGTGCCAGCAGCTTAGAGGCAGGGAGGACCAATCAGCCCCAGCATTTT. The whole variable domain, remainder taken from reference TRBV7-2 and TRBJ1-5, is GAGVSQSPSNKVTEKGKDVELRCDPISGHTALYWYRQSLGQGLEFLIYFQGNSAPDKSGLPSDRFSAERTGGSVSTLTIQRTQQEDSAVYLCASSLEAGRTNQPQHFGDGTRLSIL.

V usage is TRBV12-3 or TRBV12-4 and J usage is TRBJ1-1, with a weak D call TRBD1 (6 bases). CDR3 size: 14 residues. V shed 5 bases and J shed 2 bases, with 12 bases lying between them. Here the CDR3 DNA reads TGTGCCAGCAGTACTCGGACAGCCAACACTGAAGCTTTCTTT. Translating it yields CASSTRTANTEAFF.

This chain joins TRBV29-1 and TRBJ2-3; TRBD1 matches 7 bases. CDR3 size: 13 residues. V was clipped by 7 bases and J by 2 bases; unmatched bases: 6. Looked up from germline, CDR1 is SQVTM and CDR2 is ANQGSEA. The CDR3 region is CSADRAPTDTQYF. The CDR3 DNA sequence: TGCAGCGCCGACAGGGCCCCCACAGATACGCAGTATTTT.

This clonotype was counted only a few times. The rearrangement uses TRBV6-1 and TRBJ1-4; D is unresolved. Germline V gene sequence: CDR1 MNHNS, CDR2 SASEGT. The V gene lost 4 bases and the J gene lost 7 bases, with 13 bases spanning the gap. This CDR3 comprises 14 residues. The CDR3 sequence: CASSGLRGVEKLFF. CDR3 bases: TGTGCCAGCAGTGGCCTCAGAGGTGTTGAAAAACTGTTTTTT.

This chain connects TRBV6-5 to TRBJ2-3, with D possibly TRBD1 on 6 matching bases. Germline CDR1 MNHEY, CDR2 SVGAGI. This CDR3 has 14 residues. V lost 4 bases, J lost 4 bases, and 12 bases lay in between. CDR3 residues: CASSSRDKADTQYF. CDR3 sequence (DNA): TGTGCCAGCAGTTCCCGGGACAAGGCAGATACGCAGTATTTT.

This chain connects TRBV12-3 or TRBV12-4 to TRBJ1-2; a possible D gene is TRBD1 (5 bases). V was trimmed by 3 bases and J by 7 bases, leaving 12 bases between them. This CDR3 spans 13 amino acids. The CDR3 region has the DNA TGTGCCAGCAGTTTTGGGGCTGATGGTGGCTACACCTTC. This translates into CASSFGADGGYTF.

This chain links TRBV12-3 or TRBV12-4 with TRBJ1-1; D perhaps matches TRBD1 (5 bases). The CDR3 loop spans 16 amino acids. The V end was cut by 3 bases, the J end by 4 bases, with 18 bases between. This CDR3 reads CASSFRRGQGSTEAFF. DNA of the CDR3: TGTGCCAGCAGTTTCCGTAGGGGCCAAGGGAGCACTGAAGCTTTCTTT.

In DNA form, the CDR3 reads TGTGCCAGCAGCTTAGAGGGGACTTACACAGATACGCAGTATTTT. Translation: CASSLEGTYTDTQYF. This chain uses TRBV13 with TRBJ2-3, with D possibly being TRBD2 (6 bases). V lost 1 base, J lost 2 bases, and 10 bases lay in between. Germline values: CDR1 PRHDT, CDR2 FYEKMQ (reference sequence). The CDR3 loop spans 15 amino acids.

This clonotype has a handful of counts. The J gene is TRBJ1-6, the V gene TRBV12-3 or TRBV12-4; a weak D match, TRBD1 (6 bases). Trimming took off 4 bases at V and 6 bases at J, with 10 bases between the two ends. The CDR3 runs 14 residues. CDR3 protein: CASSYGQPNSPLHF. CDR3 DNA: TGTGCCAGCAGTTATGGACAGCCTAATTCACCCCTCCACTTT.

This clonotype was counted only a few times. The chain employs TRBV29-1 and TRBJ2-7; D ambiguous. V was shortened by 7 bases and J by 3 bases, with 16 bases between the two germline ends. Germline loops: CDR1 SQVTM, CDR2 ANQGSEA. The CDR3 length is 13 residues. Here the CDR3 reads CSAERGESYEQYF. The CDR3 region has the DNA TGCAGCGCTGAGCGTGGAGAGAGCTACGAGCAGTACTTC.

This clonotype was counted ten times or more. The rearrangement links TRBV3-1 to TRBJ2-5; a possible D gene is TRBD1 (6 bases). Germline CDR1 LGHDT, CDR2 YNNKEL (reference sequence). The V end was cut by 2 bases, the J end by 5 bases, with 15 bases between. The CDR3 loop spans 15 amino acids. The CDR3: CASSQNLQGWETQYF. CDR3 sequence (DNA): TGTGCCAGCAGCCAAAACCTGCAGGGGTGGGAGACCCAGTACTTC.

This clonotype was seen a handful of times. V gene TRBV6-2 or TRBV6-3 combines with J gene TRBJ2-1; 9 bases agree with TRBD1. Looked up from germline, CDR1 is MNHEY and CDR2 is SVGEGT. The CDR3 covers 18 residues. V trimming: 4 bases; J trimming: 0 bases; junction bases outside the gene matches: 10. The CDR3 DNA follows: TGTGCCAGCAGTTCCACTAACAGGGGGCCTGCCTCCTACAATGAGCAGTTCTTC. Its protein is CASSSTNRGPASYNEQFF.

The chain has TRBV12-3 or TRBV12-4 and TRBJ1-2; unclear D gene. With 3 bases removed from V and 3 bases from J, the gap between germline ends came to 14 bases. The length of the CDR3 is 15 residues. The CDR3: CASSFVLQPDYGYTF. The CDR3 nucleotides are TGTGCCAGCAGTTTCGTCCTTCAACCTGACTATGGCTACACCTTC.

This sequence joins TRBV18 and TRBJ2-1; TRBD2 matches 8 bases. Trimming removed 3 bases from V and 4 bases from J; junction bases left unmatched: 11. Germline V gives CDR1 KGHSH, CDR2 LQKENI. The CDR3 runs 17 residues. This CDR3 is CASSPFHGGGWYNEQFF. The CDR3 DNA sequence: TGTGCCAGCTCACCCTTCCACGGGGGGGGATGGTACAATGAGCAGTTCTTC.

This clonotype was observed a handful of times. The gene calls are TRBV4-3 and TRBJ2-7, with D perhaps TRBD2 (6 bases). CDR1 and CDR2 (germline): LGHNA, YSLEER. V was trimmed by 3 bases and J by 7 bases, leaving 10 bases between them. This CDR3 spans 12 amino acids. The chain's CDR3 is CASSQSAGEQYF. CDR3 coding DNA: TGCGCCAGCAGCCAGAGCGCGGGGGAGCAGTACTTC.

This clonotype appeared a few times. V is TRBV5-1 and J is TRBJ1-3; D gene ambiguous. V dropped 0 bases and J dropped 5 bases, with 9 bases sitting between them. The germline V gene encodes CDR1 SGHRS and CDR2 YFSETQ. This CDR3 region has 14 residues. CDR3 in amino acids: CASSLGPLRNTIYF. CDR3 in DNA: TGCGCCAGCAGCTTGGGACCTTTGAGAAACACCATATATTTT.

The V call is TRBV7-2, the J call TRBJ1-4; D possibly corresponds to TRBD1 (5 bases). Germline V gene sequence: CDR1 SGHTA, CDR2 FQGNSA. This CDR3 contains 15 residues. Deletions cut 5 bases from V and 4 bases from J, with 14 bases between. For the CDR3, the DNA is TGTGCCAGCAGCCTACAACAGGCGCATAATGAAAAACTGTTTTTT. Its translation is CASSLQQAHNEKLFF. Together with reference TRBV7-2 and TRBJ1-4, the CDR3 gives the full variable domain: GAGVSQSPSNKVTEKGKDVELRCDPISGHTALYWYRQSLGQGLEFLIYFQGNSAPDKSGLPSDRFSAERTGGSVSTLTIQRTQQEDSAVYLCASSLQQAHNEKLFFGSGTQLSVL.

Only a few counts were recorded for this clonotype. The chain couples TRBV7-9 to TRBJ2-3; 11 bases map to TRBD1. Germline loops: CDR1 SEHNR, CDR2 FQNEAQ (reference sequence). The CDR3 runs 16 residues. Unmatched junction bases numbered 9, after V lost 7 bases and J lost 3 bases. DNA for the CDR3: TGTGCCAGCACCCCCGGGACAGGGGGGGATACAGATACGCAGTATTTT. This sequence encodes CASTPGTGGDTDTQYF. The variable domain in full, completed from reference TRBV7-9 and TRBJ2-3, reads DTGVSQNPRHKITKRGQNVTFRCDPISEHNRLYWYRQTLGQGPEFLTYFQNEAQLEKSRLLSDRFSAERPKGSFSTLEIQRTEQGDSAMYLCASTPGTGGDTDTQYFGPGTRLTVL.

A few counts support this clonotype. CDR3 DNA: TGCGCCAGCCGAAGGGTTTTGGATACGCAGTATTTT. Protein product: CASRRVLDTQYF. The rearrangement uses TRBV5-1 and TRBJ2-3, with no clear D. V dropped 7 bases and J dropped 6 bases, with 12 bases sitting between them. Germline assignment: CDR1 SGHRS and CDR2 YFSETQ. The CDR3 has 12 amino acids.

This clonotype was recorded many times. The genes are TRBV28 and TRBJ2-7, with 11 positions matching TRBD1. This CDR3 region has 14 residues. Per germline, CDR1 MDHEN and CDR2 SYDVKM. V dropped 11 bases and J dropped 6; count of bases not matched to a gene: 12. CDR3 DNA: TGTGCCGCCAAGGACAGGGGGCACGTTTCCGAGCAGTACTTC. Translation: CAAKDRGHVSEQYF.

Ten or more counts support this clonotype. The CDR3 region is CATSRRGDSSYEQYF. The DNA of the CDR3 is TGTGCCACCAGCAGGAGAGGGGACAGCTCCTACGAGCAGTACTTC. The chain is built from TRBV15 and TRBJ2-7; 7 bases are shared with TRBD1. The junction had 5 bases not matched to a gene; V was cut back by 3 bases and J by 0 bases. Germline values: CDR1 LNHNV, CDR2 YYDKDF (reference sequence). This CDR3 spans 15 amino acids.